This T cell receptor (beta chain) stems from a study of T cells in Graves' hyperthyroidism and ophthalmopathy (dated by TCRdb to between 2018 and 2020). Notes on the research overall: Peripheral blood samples were taken at the time of initial diagnosis, prior to any treatment. A discovery cohort of about 96 patients, roughly 45 with Graves' ophthalmopathy and 55 to 60 with stable Graves' hyperthyroidism, was used to find distinguishing TCR V-J signatures. Whether ophthalmopathy could be predicted prospectively was tested in an independent validation cohort made up of 18 to 20 hyperthyroidism patients plus 17 patients who later progressed to ophthalmopathy. The 100 discovery patients were randomly split 7:3 into training and test sets. Thyroid tissue and blood T-cell repertoires from six Graves' hyperthyroidism patients were also compared in the study. Following sampling, methimazole starting at 30 mg daily was given to hyperthyroidism patients, and high-dose intravenous methylprednisolone was given to ophthalmopathy patients. The paper reports TCR Vbeta CDR3 sequencing of approximately 140 peripheral blood samples: under 45 ophthalmopathy, some 80 hyperthyroidism and roughly 17 progressor patients. The research as a whole found: A 13 V-J signature model separated ophthalmopathy from stable hyperthyroidism, with roughly 88% sensitivity and 81.08% specificity in cross-validation and 80%/75% in testing. Most expanded thyroid clonotypes (frequency above 0.001) were also found in blood, which suggests that blood repertoires may mirror thyroid immune responses. In validation, progression to ophthalmopathy was predicted by the model with roughly 71% sensitivity and under 85% specificity, a median of roughly 6.4 months before onset. Sample size was not statistically predetermined, and investigators were not blinded to group allocation.

Concerning this clonotype: Its antigen specificity is not known. Base quality data are lacking; no much larger clone is found one base away.

A patient counted as having stable Graves' hyperthyroidism if no progression to ophthalmopathy occurred over 18 months of follow-up. Hyperthyroidism patients were newly diagnosed, had a disease duration of under 2 months, and were aged 18 to 65 years. The study excluded patients with uncontrolled infections, other autoimmune diseases, pregnancy or lactation. Diagnoses were established on the basis of clinical symptoms, serum thyroxine and TRAb, thyroid ultrasound, and orbital computed tomography. PBMCs were isolated from about 10 ml of fresh peripheral blood by Ficoll-Paque density gradient centrifugation. Trizol reagent was used to extract total RNA, and RNA quality was then checked on an Agilent 2100 Bioanalyzer. The germline V and J ends show losses of 1 base and 3 bases respectively, and no gene match explains 5 bases of the junction. CDR1 LGHNT and CDR2 FRNRAP were looked up in the germline V gene. The CDR3 holds 16 amino acids from the cysteine to the phenylalanine. The only DNA kept is the CDR3, 48 bases in frame from the first base.

The TCR beta CDR3 regions were amplified from the RNA transcripts. The TCR CDR3 was subjected to a first round of RT-PCR using the HTBI primer set and the Qiagen OneStep RT-PCR kit. The libraries were constructed in a second round of multiplex PCR and then size-selected and purified. Libraries were sequenced paired-end with 100 bp reads on an Illumina HiSeq2000. In the original analysis: SOAPnuke was used to process the raw data, throwing out any read that contained adapters or uncalled bases, had a mean Phred below 15, or lacked an exact constant-primer or identifier match. High-quality paired reads were merged with COPE v1.2.5, and unique nucleotide sequences were defined as clonotypes. MiTCR v1.1 was used to align the clonotypes against IMGT TRBV, TRBD and TRBJ reference segments. Only V-J combinations with frequency above 0.0001, covering approximately 99% of repertoires, were analysed. A TCS score was defined as the ratio of F50 (clonal expansion) to E x V (chaos), with BLOSUM62-based TCRdist applied between CDR3 peptides within each V-J. Welch's t-statistics and random forest reduced roughly 500 V-J features to roughly 13, which were used in a naive Bayes classifier (R e1071). The public reads were run again by TCRdb, first through fastp at Q25 and then through MiXCR, and only productive beta chains were kept. All rows with the same CDR3 protein become a single entry with the most common DNA and genes. Here the V and J calls rest on TCRdb's processing, not on the authors' analysis. For this sample there are about 340,000 distinct CDR3 sequences; roughly a fifth appear just once. The top ten hold about 50% of the sample.

Sequencing was performed on blood. This TCR was sampled from a woman aged 45-59 years with Graves' hyperthyroidism. The rearranged chain carries TRBV12-5 and TRBJ2-3; the junction holds 9 bases that match TRBD1. The CDR3 in this case is CASGLGNRGRTDTQYF. The nucleotide sequence is given as TGTGCTAGTGGTTTGGGCAACAGGGGGCGGACAGATACGCAGTATTTT.